This T cell receptor beta chain is drawn from a study of T cells in Graves' hyperthyroidism and ophthalmopathy. TCR beta CDR3 sequences were amplified from RNA transcripts. In the first-round RT-PCR of the TCR CDR3, the HTBI primer set was used. TCRdb re-analysed the multiplex PCR reads in MiXCR, keeping a single row per CDR3 protein. The table has roughly 560,000 distinct CDR3 sequences, under 15% seen once. J lost 4 bases, V lost 4 bases, and 6 bases had no gene match. Germline V gene lookup returns CDR1 SEHNR and CDR2 FQNEAQ (reference sequence). The length of the CDR3 is 14 residues. Patients with uncontrolled infections, other autoimmune diseases, pregnancy or lactation were excluded. This clonotype was recorded at least ten times.

What was sequenced was blood. The sequence came from a woman in her thirties or forties with Graves' ophthalmopathy. J is TRBJ2-7 and V is TRBV7-9; 8 nucleotides agree with TRBD1. CDR3: CASSSTGAAYEQYF. The DNA for the CDR3 is TGTGCCAGCAGCTCGACAGGGGCGGCGTACGAGCAGTACTTC. The full variable domain, its missing parts supplied by reference TRBV7-9 and TRBJ2-7, is DTGVSQNPRHKITKRGQNVTFRCDPISEHNRLYWYRQTLGQGPEFLTYFQNEAQLEKSRLLSDRFSAERPKGSFSTLEIQRTEQGDSAMYLCASSSTGAAYEQYFGPGTRLTVT.